What follows is one TCR beta chain and its context. This sample is drawn from a study of cytomegalovirus exposure and HLA in healthy donors. Germline V gives CDR1 KGHSH, CDR2 LQKENI. The CDR3 contains 16 residues. Vbeta (60) and Jbeta (13) primers were used in the PCR. Sequencing was performed with immunoSEQ multiplex PCR; in TCRdb, only in-frame clones are kept and a portion is missing. The table lists some 50,000 clones. The sample comprised PBMCs. J is TRBJ2-5 and V is TRBV18, with D possibly TRBD2 on 6 matching bases. The J call may be mistaken, given a closer DNA end match to TRBJ2-7. This clonotype was sampled from a middle-aged woman in good health and CMV-seronegative. DNA for the CDR3: TGTGCCAGCTCACCGGGGCGGGGCCGCATGGGTCTCGAGCAGTACTTC. It translates to CASSPGRGRMGLEQYF.